A selection of T cell receptor beta chains follows, all from one sample in a study of memory CD4+ T cells and cytomegalovirus serostatus. The repertoire was sequenced with immunoSEQ multiplex PCR; TCRdb's copy has only in-frame clones and lacks some. The table includes about 59,000 clones, around 82% detected once. The sample comprised memory CD4+ T cells from blood. Receptors originate from an adult in good health and CMV-seronegative. Some clones in this sample may be carry-over from other donors' samples. The CDR3 runs from the conserved cysteine through the conserved F or W. The D gene is left open where the match is weak. Some rows mark clone size as missing; the rest say once, few, many or name a class of expanded clone.

j_call v_call clone_size d_call cdr3_aa cdr3_nt
TRBJ2-3 TRBV5-1 NA NA CASSFLGPTDTQYF TGCGCCAGCAGCTTTTTGGGGCCTACAGATACGCAGTATTTT
TRBJ1-2 TRBV9 NA TRBD1 CASSPPTGPLFYTF TGTGCCAGCAGCCCGCCGACAGGGCCCCTTTTCTACACCTTC
TRBJ1-4 TRBV2 NA NA CASSEAPRVKLFF TGTGCCAGCAGTGAAGCCCCCCGGGTAAAACTGTTTTTT
TRBJ2-5 TRBV5-1 NA NA CASSEGPLGVGETQYF TGCGCCAGCAGCGAGGGGCCCCTGGGGGTAGGAGAGACCCAGTACTTC
TRBJ1-1 TRBV7-2 few NA CASSLEGGYTEAFF TGTGCCAGCAGCTTAGAAGGAGGTTACACTGAAGCTTTCTTT
TRBJ1-2 TRBV7-8 once NA CASSLDQYYGYTF TGTGCCAGCAGCTTAGATCAGTACTATGGCTACACCTTC
TRBJ2-7 TRBV4-1 NA TRBD1 CASRDVGTAAYEQYF TGCGCCAGCAGGGACGTCGGGACAGCTGCCTACGAGCAGTACTTC
TRBJ2-7 TRBV6-1 NA TRBD2 CASSEASGGGYEQYF TGTGCCAGCAGTGAAGCGTCTGGGGGGGGATACGAGCAGTACTTC
TRBJ1-3 TRBV2 NA NA CASSDRDTIYF TGTGCCAGCAGTGACAGAGACACCATATATTTT
TRBJ1-2 TRBV5-6 NA TRBD1 CASSRDRGNYGYTF TGTGCCAGCAGCCGCGACAGGGGGAATTATGGCTACACCTTC
TRBJ2-2 TRBV11-2 NA NA CASRPRRDFLTGELFF TGTGCCAGCAGACCCCGCCGGGACTTCCTCACCGGGGAGCTGTTTTTT
TRBJ2-1 TRBV4-1 NA TRBD2 CASSQVGGLAANEQFF TGCGCCAGCAGCCAAGTGGGTGGACTAGCGGCCAATGAGCAGTTCTTC
TRBJ1-1 TRBV2 NA NA CASSERGNTEAFF TGTGCCAGCAGTGAACGAGGGAACACTGAAGCTTTCTTT
TRBJ1-4 TRBV7-9 NA NA CASSLGQGSGNEKLFF TGTGCCAGCAGCTTGGGCCAGGGCAGTGGTAATGAAAAACTGTTTTTT
TRBJ2-6 TRBV6-5 NA TRBD1 CASSYDRAGANVLTF TGTGCCAGCAGTTACGACAGGGCCGGGGCCAACGTCCTGACTTTC
TRBJ2-1 TRBV4-2 NA NA CASSRKGGPNEQFF TGTGCCAGCAGCCGGAAGGGGGGCCCCAATGAGCAGTTCTTC
TRBJ1-5 TRBV9 NA NA CASSAYGTSNQPQHF TGTGCCAGCAGCGCTTACGGGACCTCCAATCAGCCCCAGCATTTT
TRBJ1-6 TRBV5-1 NA TRBD1 CASAGQGGNSPLHF TGCGCCAGCGCGGGACAGGGGGGTAATTCACCCCTCCACTTT
TRBJ2-6 TRBV19 NA NA CASTPQRNSGANVLTF TGTGCCAGTACGCCCCAGAGGAACTCTGGGGCCAACGTCCTGACTTTC
TRBJ1-5 TRBV18 few TRBD1 CASSPGTGNQPQHF TGTGCCAGCTCACCAGGGACAGGCAATCAGCCCCAGCATTTT
TRBJ1-1 TRBV15 NA NA CATSSPAGGTEAFF TGTGCCACCAGCAGTCCCGCCGGAGGCACTGAAGCTTTCTTT
TRBJ1-2 TRBV7-9 NA NA CASSSLSLINYGYTF TGTGCCAGCAGCTCCTTATCTCTGATTAACTATGGCTACACCTTC